Listed here are 22 T cell receptor beta chains from one sample, sequenced in a study of human thymus T cells. The thymus was resected at corrective cardiac surgery. Sequencing was performed with immunoSEQ multiplex PCR; in TCRdb, only in-frame clones are kept and a portion is missing. The sample has about 78,000 clones; just over 95% are singletons. Sequencing was done on a sample of thymus tissue. All receptors derive from a boy under two years old with a congenital heart defect but otherwise immunologically healthy.

The table lists this clone with a count of one. The V call is TRBV13, the J call TRBJ2-1; D ambiguous. Trimming removed 4 bases at V and 4 bases at J, with 8 bases between. Germline CDR1 is PRHDT and CDR2 is FYEKMQ (reference sequence). There are 13 residues in the CDR3. The CDR3 DNA follows: TGTGCCAGCAGCTCGGTCCTTTACAATGAGCAGTTCTTC. It is translated as CASSSVLYNEQFF.

This rearrangement joins TRBV10-1 to TRBJ1-5; no clear D gene. This CDR3 is 9 amino acids long. Germline-derived CDR1 and CDR2 are WNHNN and SYGVQD (reference sequence). V lost 6 bases and J 7 bases, leaving 1 base between the germline ends. CDR3 in amino acids: CASRQPQHF. The CDR3 nucleotides are TGCGCCAGCAGACAGCCCCAGCATTTT.

The CDR3 spells CASSYSIVTDTQYF. The CDR3 region has the DNA TGTGCCAGCAGTTACTCGATAGTGACAGATACGCAGTATTTT. The chain employs TRBV6-5 and TRBJ2-3, with unresolved D. The V gene's germline CDR1 is MNHEY and CDR2 SVGAGI. Trimming cost V 0 bases and J 3 bases, with 7 bases left between them. This CDR3 spans 14 amino acids.

The gene calls are TRBV6-5 and TRBJ2-7; D is perhaps TRBD1 (6 bases). CDR1 is MNHEY, CDR2 SVGAGI, per germline. The ends were cut back, 8 bases at V and 0 bases at J, with 17 bases in the middle. This CDR3 contains 15 residues. The CDR3 here is CASRPAWDTSYEQYF. The CDR3 nucleotides are TGTGCCAGCCGTCCGGCCTGGGACACCTCCTACGAGCAGTACTTC.

The rearrangement uses TRBV10-1 and TRBJ2-7; maybe TRBD1 (5 bases). V dropped 1 base and J dropped 0 bases, with 19 bases sitting between them. Germline-derived CDR1 and CDR2 are WNHNN and SYGVQD (reference sequence). The CDR3 is 18 amino acids. The CDR3 nucleotides read TGCGCCAGCAGTGAGTTCAGGATTAGACAGTCAAGCTCCTACGAGCAGTACTTC. The encoded protein is CASSEFRIRQSSSYEQYF.

The chain recombines TRBV28 with TRBJ1-2; 8 bases fit TRBD1. This CDR3 is 20 amino acids long. The V gene end was trimmed by 8 bases and the J gene end by 8 bases; junction bases not matched to a gene: 31. Germline lookup yields CDR1 MDHEN and CDR2 SYDVKM. CDR3 region: CASHIISPQAPGQGISGYTF. The CDR3 DNA sequence: TGTGCCAGCCACATAATCTCACCCCAAGCCCCCGGACAGGGAATAAGCGGCTACACCTTC.

The rearrangement joins TRBV6-5 to TRBJ2-7, with D perhaps TRBD1 (6 bases). Germline V gives CDR1 MNHEY, CDR2 SVGAGI. The V and J ends lost 0 bases and 1 base respectively, with 13 bases between them. The CDR3 loop spans 16 amino acids. The CDR3 nucleotides are TGTGCCAGCAGTTACTCGACCCAGGGGAGTTCCTACGAGCAGTACTTC. Its translation is CASSYSTQGSSYEQYF.

The chain joins TRBV6-6 to TRBJ1-2, with no clear D. Per the germline V gene, CDR1 is MNHNY and CDR2 is SVGAGI (reference sequence). V was clipped by 6 bases and J by 4 bases, with 21 bases between them. The CDR3 spans 16 residues. The CDR3 DNA follows: TGTGCCAGCAGGCACCCCGGGGTAGTAGCGGGCTATGGCTACACCTTC. Amino acid sequence: CASRHPGVVAGYGYTF.

The chain has TRBV27 and TRBJ1-6; TRBD1 agrees at 8 bases. This CDR3 is 19 amino acids long. V trimming: 2 bases; J trimming: 0 bases; junction bases outside the gene matches: 9. Germline-derived CDR1 and CDR2 are MNHEY and SMNVEV (reference sequence). CDR3 in amino acids: CASSLPPGGSFSYNSPLHF. CDR3 DNA: TGTGCCAGCAGTTTACCCCCAGGGGGCAGTTTCTCCTATAATTCACCCCTCCACTTT.

The chain recombines TRBV28 with TRBJ1-5; TRBD1 is a possible D gene (6 bases). Per the germline V gene, CDR1 is MDHEN and CDR2 is SYDVKM. The V end lost 8 bases, the J end lost 5 bases, and 22 bases lay between the germline ends. The CDR3 is made up of 16 amino acids. CDR3 nucleotides: TGTGCCAGCCGTCCAATGAAACAGGGCGAGGATCAGCCCCAGCATTTT. Residues: CASRPMKQGEDQPQHF.

This rearrangement joins TRBV28 to TRBJ2-2; D uncertain. This CDR3 comprises 16 residues. Germline V gives CDR1 MDHEN, CDR2 SYDVKM. The V end was cut by 6 bases, the J end by 0 bases, with 14 bases between. CDR3 sequence (DNA): TGTGCCAGCAGCCCTTTACAACACGCGAACACCGGGGAGCTGTTTTTT. This gives the protein CASSPLQHANTGELFF.

V and J are TRBV27 and TRBJ1-2, with TRBD1 matching over 9 bases. CDR1 MNHEY and CDR2 SMNVEV come from the germline V gene (reference sequence). The CDR3 extends over 16 amino acids. Trimming at V came to 7 bases and at J to 7 bases, leaving 16 bases not matched to a gene. The CDR3 sequence: CASNTKQGALKGGYTF. The CDR3 coding sequence is TGTGCCAGCAATACCAAACAGGGGGCGCTAAAAGGTGGCTACACCTTC.

The chain carries TRBV28 and TRBJ2-1; TRBD2 matches at 12 bases. Germline V gene sequence: CDR1 MDHEN, CDR2 SYDVKM. V gave up 1 base and J gave up 7 bases; unmatched junction bases: 8. The CDR3 has 17 residues. The CDR3 spells CASSLFSRTSGMNEQFF. The CDR3 DNA follows: TGTGCCAGCAGTTTATTTTCTAGGACTAGCGGGATGAATGAGCAGTTCTTC.

This rearrangement joins TRBV30 to TRBJ1-6; D ambiguous. The germline gives CDR1 GTSNPN, CDR2 SVGIG (reference sequence). The CDR3 is made up of 14 amino acids. Trimming pared 8 bases from V and 3 bases from J, leaving 14 bases between. CDR3: CAQSPEGYNSPLHF. CDR3 DNA: TGTGCCCAAAGCCCGGAAGGCTATAATTCACCCCTCCACTTT.

The V gene is TRBV7-8, the J gene TRBJ2-1, with TRBD2 matching 10 bases. CDR1 and CDR2 (germline): SGHVS, FQNEAQ. The CDR3 runs to 16 residues. The V segment lost 2 bases and the J segment 3 bases; nucleotides outside the gene matches: 4. In DNA form, the CDR3 reads TGTGCCAGCAGCTTATCACTAGCGGGGCTCTACAATGAGCAGTTCTTC. Amino acid sequence: CASSLSLAGLYNEQFF.

This clone was seen a few times. The rearrangement links TRBV2 to TRBJ1-5; D may be TRBD1 (6 bases). CDR3 length equals 14 residues. The V gene's germline CDR1 is SNHLY and CDR2 FYNNEI. The V end lost 6 bases, the J end lost 3 bases, and 12 bases lay between the germline ends. CDR3 sequence reads: CASSEDSLNQPQHF. CDR3 coding DNA: TGTGCCAGCAGCGAGGACAGCCTCAATCAGCCCCAGCATTTT. Variable domain in full (rest from reference TRBV2 and TRBJ1-5): EPEVTQTPSHQVTQMGQEVILRCVPISNHLYFYWYRQILGQKVEFLVSFYNNEISEKSEIFDDQFSVERPDGSNFTLKIRSTKLEDSAMYFCASSEDSLNQPQHFGDGTRLSIL.

J is TRBJ1-4 and V is TRBV7-8, with D unclear. This CDR3 is built from 17 residues. Deletions cut 1 base from V and 10 bases from J, with 22 bases between. Germline V gene lookup returns CDR1 SGHVS and CDR2 FQNEAQ. This CDR3 reads CASSLEVIGAVVGKLFF. The CDR3 DNA reads TGTGCCAGCAGCTTAGAGGTCATAGGAGCGGTAGTTGGAAAACTGTTTTTT.

The rearrangement joins TRBV15 to TRBJ2-7; D ambiguous. This CDR3 comprises 14 residues. Per germline, CDR1 LNHNV and CDR2 YYDKDF (reference sequence). Trimming took 3 bases from V and 2 from J, leaving 11 bases between them. CDR3 nucleotide sequence: TGTGCCACCAGCAGCCCATGGTTGGCCTACGAGCAGTACTTC. It codes for CATSSPWLAYEQYF.

This clone was detected a few times. This chain joins TRBV19 and TRBJ2-7; 9 bases align to TRBD1. The V gene end was trimmed by 5 bases and the J gene end by 5 bases; junction bases not matched to a gene: 10. The length of the CDR3 is 15 residues. CDR1 is LNHDA, CDR2 SQIVND, per germline (reference sequence). CDR3 loop: CASSEAGQGNHEQYF. CDR3 sequence (DNA): TGTGCCAGTAGTGAGGCGGGACAGGGAAACCACGAGCAGTACTTC.

V and J are TRBV28 and TRBJ1-2; no firm D call. Deletions cut 6 bases from V and 1 base from J, with 12 bases between. The length of the CDR3 is 14 residues. Germline V gene sequence: CDR1 MDHEN, CDR2 SYDVKM. CDR3 region: CASSFRGYNYGYTF. The CDR3 DNA sequence: TGTGCCAGCAGCTTTCGTGGGTATAACTATGGCTACACCTTC.

The chain recombines TRBV29-1 with TRBJ2-3, with D perhaps TRBD2 (5 bases). The CDR3 covers 14 residues. Trimming removed 0 bases from V and 3 bases from J, with 10 bases in between. Germline CDR1 and CDR2: SQVTM and ANQGSEA. CDR3 DNA: TGCAGCGTTGAAGATTTAGCGCGAACAGATACGCAGTATTTT. Translated: CSVEDLARTDTQYF.

The chain links TRBV29-1 to TRBJ2-3; 10 nucleotides line up with TRBD2. The germline V gene encodes CDR1 SQVTM and CDR2 ANQGSEA. The CDR3 loop spans 15 amino acids. V shed 7 bases and J 6 bases; nucleotides not matched to a gene: 13. This CDR3 reads CSGAAAGGPWDTQYF. The CDR3 DNA sequence: TGCAGCGGTGCAGCAGCGGGAGGGCCTTGGGATACGCAGTATTTT.